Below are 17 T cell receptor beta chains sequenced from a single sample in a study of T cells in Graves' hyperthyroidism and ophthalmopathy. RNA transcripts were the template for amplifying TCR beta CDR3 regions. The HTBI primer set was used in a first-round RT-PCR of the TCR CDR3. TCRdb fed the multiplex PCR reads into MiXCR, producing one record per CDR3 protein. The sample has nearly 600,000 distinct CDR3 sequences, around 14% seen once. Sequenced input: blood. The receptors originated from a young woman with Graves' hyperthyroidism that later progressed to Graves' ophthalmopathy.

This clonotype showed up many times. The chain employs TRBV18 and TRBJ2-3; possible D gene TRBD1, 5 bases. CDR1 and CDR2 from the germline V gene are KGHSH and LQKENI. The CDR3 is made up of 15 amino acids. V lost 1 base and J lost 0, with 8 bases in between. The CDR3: CASSPLKGSTDTQYF. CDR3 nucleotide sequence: TGTGCCAGCTCACCACTTAAGGGGAGCACAGATACGCAGTATTTT.

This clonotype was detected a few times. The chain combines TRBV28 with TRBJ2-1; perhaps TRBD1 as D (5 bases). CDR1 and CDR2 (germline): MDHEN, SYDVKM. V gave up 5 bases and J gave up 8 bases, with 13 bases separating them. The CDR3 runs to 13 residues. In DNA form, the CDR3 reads TGTGCCAGCAGTCCCCCCCAGGGCGATGAGCAGTTCTTC. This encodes CASSPPQGDEQFF.

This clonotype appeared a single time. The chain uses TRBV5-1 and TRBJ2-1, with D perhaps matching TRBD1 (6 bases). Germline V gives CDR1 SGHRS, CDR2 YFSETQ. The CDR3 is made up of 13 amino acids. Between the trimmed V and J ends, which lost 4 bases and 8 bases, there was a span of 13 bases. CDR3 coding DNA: TGCGCCAGCAGCACTTTCAGGGGTGATGAGCAGTTCTTC. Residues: CASSTFRGDEQFF.

The DNA for the CDR3 is TGTGCCTGGGGGAAGGGAGATCATAGTGAAAAACTGTTTTTT. Protein sequence: CAWGKGDHSEKLFF. The chain recombines TRBV30 with TRBJ1-4; unclear D gene. Trimming removed 5 bases at V and 7 bases at J, with 17 bases between. The CDR3 is 14 residues long. In germline, CDR1 is GTSNPN, CDR2 SVGIG (reference sequence).

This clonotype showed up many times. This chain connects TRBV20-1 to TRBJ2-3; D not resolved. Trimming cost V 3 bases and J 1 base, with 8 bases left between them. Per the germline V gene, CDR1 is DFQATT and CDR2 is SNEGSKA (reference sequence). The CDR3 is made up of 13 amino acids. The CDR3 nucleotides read TGCAGTGCTAGTAACGGTGGCACAGATACGCAGTATTTT. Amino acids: CSASNGGTDTQYF.

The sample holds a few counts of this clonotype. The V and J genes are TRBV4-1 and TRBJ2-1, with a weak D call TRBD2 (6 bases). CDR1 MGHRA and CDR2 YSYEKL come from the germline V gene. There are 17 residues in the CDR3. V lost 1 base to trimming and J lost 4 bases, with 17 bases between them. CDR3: CASSQVRPGVAYNEQFF. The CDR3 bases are TGCGCCAGCAGCCAAGTTCGCCCGGGAGTGGCGTACAATGAGCAGTTCTTC.

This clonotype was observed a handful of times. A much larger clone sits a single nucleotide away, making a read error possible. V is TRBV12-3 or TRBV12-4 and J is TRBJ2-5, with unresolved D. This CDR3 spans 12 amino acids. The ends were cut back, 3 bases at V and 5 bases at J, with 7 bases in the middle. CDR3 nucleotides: TGTGCCAGCAGTTTTTTGAAGGAGACCCAGTACTTC. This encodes CASSFLKETQYF.

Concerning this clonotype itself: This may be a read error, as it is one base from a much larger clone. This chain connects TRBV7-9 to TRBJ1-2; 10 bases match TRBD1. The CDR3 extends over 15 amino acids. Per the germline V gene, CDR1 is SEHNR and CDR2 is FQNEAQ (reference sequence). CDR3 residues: CASSAGTGVGYGCTF. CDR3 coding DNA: TGTGCCAGCAGCGCCGGGACAGGGGTTGGCTATGGCTGCACCTTC. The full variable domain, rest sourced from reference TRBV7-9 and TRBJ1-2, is DTGVSQNPRHKITKRGQNVTFRCDPISEHNRLYWYRQTLGQGPEFLTYFQNEAQLEKSRLLSDRFSAERPKGSFSTLEIQRTEQGDSAMYLCASSAGTGVGYGCTFGSGTRLTVV.

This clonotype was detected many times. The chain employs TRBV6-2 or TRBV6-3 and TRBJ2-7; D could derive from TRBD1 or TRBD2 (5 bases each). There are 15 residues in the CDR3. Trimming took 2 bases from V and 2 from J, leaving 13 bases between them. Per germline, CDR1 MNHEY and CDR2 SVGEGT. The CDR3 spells CASSYRSGTAYEQYF. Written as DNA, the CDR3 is TGTGCCAGCAGTTACCGGTCCGGGACCGCCTACGAGCAGTACTTC.

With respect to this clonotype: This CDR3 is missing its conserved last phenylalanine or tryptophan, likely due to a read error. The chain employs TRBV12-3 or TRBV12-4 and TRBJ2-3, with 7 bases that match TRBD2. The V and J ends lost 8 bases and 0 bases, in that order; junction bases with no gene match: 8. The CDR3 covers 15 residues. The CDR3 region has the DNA TGTGCCAGCGCCTTATGGCGGGAGAGCACAGATACGCAGTATTAT. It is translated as CASALWRESTDTQYY.

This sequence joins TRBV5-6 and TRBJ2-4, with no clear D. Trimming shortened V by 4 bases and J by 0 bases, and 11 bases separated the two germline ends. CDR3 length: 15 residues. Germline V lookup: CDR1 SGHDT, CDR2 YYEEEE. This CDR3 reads CASSPAPLAKNIQYF. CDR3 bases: TGTGCCAGCAGCCCGGCCCCATTAGCCAAAAACATTCAGTACTTC.

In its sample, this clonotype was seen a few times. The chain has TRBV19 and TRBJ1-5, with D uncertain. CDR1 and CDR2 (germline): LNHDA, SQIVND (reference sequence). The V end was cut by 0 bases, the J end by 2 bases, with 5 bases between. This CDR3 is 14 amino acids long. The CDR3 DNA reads TGTGCCAGTAGTATAGATGGGGGCAATCAGCCCCAGCATTTT. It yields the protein CASSIDGGNQPQHF.

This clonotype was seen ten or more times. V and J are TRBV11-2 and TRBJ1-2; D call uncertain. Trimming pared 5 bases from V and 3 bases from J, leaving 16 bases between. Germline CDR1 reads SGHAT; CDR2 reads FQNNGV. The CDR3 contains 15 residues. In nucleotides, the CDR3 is TGTGCCAGCAGCGTTTCACCGGGGAGGGACTATGGCTACACCTTC. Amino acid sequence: CASSVSPGRDYGYTF.

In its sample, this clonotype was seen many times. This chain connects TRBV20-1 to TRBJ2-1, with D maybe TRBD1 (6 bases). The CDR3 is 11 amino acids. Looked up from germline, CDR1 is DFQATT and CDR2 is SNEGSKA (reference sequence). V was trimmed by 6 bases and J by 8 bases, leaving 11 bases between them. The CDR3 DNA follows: TGCAGTGCCCTCTGGGGGCATGAGCAGTTCTTC. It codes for CSALWGHEQFF.

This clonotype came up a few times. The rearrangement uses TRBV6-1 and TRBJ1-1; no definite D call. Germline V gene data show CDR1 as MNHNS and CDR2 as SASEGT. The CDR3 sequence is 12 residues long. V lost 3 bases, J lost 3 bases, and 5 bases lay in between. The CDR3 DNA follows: TGTGCCAGCAGTGATCGTTACACTGAAGCTTTCTTT. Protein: CASSDRYTEAFF.

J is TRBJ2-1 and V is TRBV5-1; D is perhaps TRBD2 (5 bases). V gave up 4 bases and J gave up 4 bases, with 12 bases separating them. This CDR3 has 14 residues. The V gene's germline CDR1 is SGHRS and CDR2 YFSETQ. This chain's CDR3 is CASSRSADYNEQFF. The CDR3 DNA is TGCGCCAGCAGCCGTAGCGCAGATTACAATGAGCAGTTCTTC.

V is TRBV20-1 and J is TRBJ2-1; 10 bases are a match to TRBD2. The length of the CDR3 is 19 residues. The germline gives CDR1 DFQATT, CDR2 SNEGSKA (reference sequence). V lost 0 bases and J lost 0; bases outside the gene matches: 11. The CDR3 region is CSARDLRTSGYSSYNEQFF. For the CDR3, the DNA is TGCAGTGCTAGAGATCTGCGGACTAGCGGTTATAGCTCCTACAATGAGCAGTTCTTC.